The 5 T cell receptor beta chains below come from one sample, sequenced in a study of T-cell reconstitution after alpha-beta-depleted transplantation in children. TCRbeta library construction was performed incorporating unique molecular identifiers. MiXCR was run by TCRdb on the PCR reads, yielding one entry per CDR3 protein. The table has about 830,000 distinct CDR3 sequences, approximately 15% seen once. The source material was PBMCs, mostly from graft donor cells, sampled 360 days after TCRalphabeta/CD19-depleted stem cell transplant. The origin of the receptors is a male patient younger than 18 who had a stem cell transplant for acute lymphoblastic leukemia, so the T cells may come from the graft donor.

This clonotype was seen at least ten times. V is TRBV2 and J is TRBJ2-7; D remains ambiguous. In germline, CDR1 is SNHLY, CDR2 FYNNEI. This CDR3 is built from 13 residues. Trimming stripped 3 bases from V and 0 bases from J, with 6 bases between. The DNA of the CDR3 is TGTGCCAGCAGTGATAGCAGCTCCTACGAGCAGTACTTC. Its translation: CASSDSSSYEQYF.

This chain connects TRBV5-1 to TRBJ2-7; either TRBD1 or TRBD2 may supply D (5 bases each). The V end lost 1 base, the J end lost 1 base, and 15 bases lay between the germline ends. Germline CDR1 and CDR2: SGHRS and YFSETQ. The CDR3 has 16 amino acids. The CDR3 nucleotides are TGCGCCAGCAGCTTGACGGTGGCCGAGGGGTCCTACGAGCAGTACTTC. Translating it yields CASSLTVAEGSYEQYF.

The chain combines TRBV3-1 with TRBJ2-1; 7 positions agree with TRBD2. Germline values: CDR1 LGHDT, CDR2 YNNKEL (reference sequence). V shed 6 bases and J 9 bases; nucleotides not matched to a gene: 17. This CDR3 contains 16 residues. Written as DNA, the CDR3 is TGTGCCAGCAGTCGAAGAGGGGACTACCGAGGGCGTGAGCAGTTCTTC. It encodes CASSRRGDYRGREQFF.

This clonotype was seen a few times. The chain employs TRBV29-1 and TRBJ2-6; tentative D call: TRBD1 (5 bases). From germline, CDR1 is SQVTM and CDR2 ANQGSEA. The V gene lost 0 bases and the J gene lost 0 bases, with 9 bases spanning the gap. CDR3 size: 16 residues. The CDR3 nucleotides are TGCAGCGTTGAAGATGGACACCCCTCTGGGGCCAACGTCCTGACTTTC. It is translated as CSVEDGHPSGANVLTF.

The rearrangement links TRBV5-6 to TRBJ2-1; 8 positions agree with TRBD1. The CDR3 runs to 15 residues. Per germline, CDR1 SGHDT and CDR2 YYEEEE. After removal of 4 bases from V and 1 base from J, the junction contained 4 bases not matched to a gene. The CDR3 region has the DNA TGTGCCAGCAGCCATGACAGGGGTTCCTACAATGAGCAGTTCTTC. It translates to CASSHDRGSYNEQFF.